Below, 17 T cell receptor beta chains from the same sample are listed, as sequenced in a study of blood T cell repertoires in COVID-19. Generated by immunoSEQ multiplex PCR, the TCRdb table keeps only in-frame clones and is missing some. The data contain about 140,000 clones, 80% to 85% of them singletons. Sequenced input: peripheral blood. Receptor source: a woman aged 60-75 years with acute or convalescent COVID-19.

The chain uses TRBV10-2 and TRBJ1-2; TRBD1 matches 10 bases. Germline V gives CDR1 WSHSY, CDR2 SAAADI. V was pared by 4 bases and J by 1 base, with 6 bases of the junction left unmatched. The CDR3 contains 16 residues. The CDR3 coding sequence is TGCGCCAGCAGTGGATCCCGGGACAGGGGTAACTATGGCTACACCTTC. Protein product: CASSGSRDRGNYGYTF.

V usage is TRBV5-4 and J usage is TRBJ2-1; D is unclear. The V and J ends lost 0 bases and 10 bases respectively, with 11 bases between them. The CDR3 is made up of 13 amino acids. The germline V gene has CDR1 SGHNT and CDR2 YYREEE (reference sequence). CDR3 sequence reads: CASSLDGLREQFF. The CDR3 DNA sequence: TGTGCCAGCAGCTTGGACGGGTTACGAGAGCAGTTCTTC.

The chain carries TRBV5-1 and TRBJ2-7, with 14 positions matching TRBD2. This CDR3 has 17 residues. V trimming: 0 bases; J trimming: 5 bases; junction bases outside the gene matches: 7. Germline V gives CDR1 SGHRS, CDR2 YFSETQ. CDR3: CASSLAGTSGSTDEQYF. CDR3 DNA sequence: TGCGCCAGCAGCTTGGCTGGGACTAGCGGGAGTACCGACGAGCAGTACTTC.

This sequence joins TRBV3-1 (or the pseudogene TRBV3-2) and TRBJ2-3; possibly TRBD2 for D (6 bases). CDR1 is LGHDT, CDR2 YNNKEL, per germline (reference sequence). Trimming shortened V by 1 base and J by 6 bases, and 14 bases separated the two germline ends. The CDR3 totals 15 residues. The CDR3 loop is CASSQGDSLGDTQYF. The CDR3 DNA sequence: TGTGCCAGCAGCCAAGGGGACTCCCTCGGGGATACGCAGTATTTT.

CDR3 in DNA: TGTGCCAGCCACAGTCCCAGCTCCTATAATTCACCCCTCCACTTT. This gives the protein CASHSPSSYNSPLHF. The chain recombines TRBV27 with TRBJ1-6; D not certain. Trimming cost V 8 bases and J 0 bases, with 11 bases left between them. Germline lookup yields CDR1 MNHEY and CDR2 SMNVEV (reference sequence). This CDR3 is 15 amino acids long.

The CDR3 sequence is CASTRTGGVIYEQYF. The CDR3 bases are TGCGCCAGCACCAGGACAGGGGGCGTAATCTACGAGCAGTACTTC. This sequence joins TRBV5-1 and TRBJ2-7; 11 nucleotides match TRBD1. The CDR3 covers 15 residues. Germline CDR1 and CDR2: SGHRS and YFSETQ. Germline trimming cut 6 bases from V and 3 bases from J; bases unmatched to any gene: 8. Looking up the rest from reference TRBV5-1 and TRBJ2-7 gives the full variable domain: KAGVTQTPRYLIKTRGQQVTLSCSPISGHRSVSWYQQTPGQGLQFLFEYFSETQRNKGNFPGRFSGRQFSNSRSEMNVSTLELGDSALYLCASTRTGGVIYEQYFGPGTRLTVT.

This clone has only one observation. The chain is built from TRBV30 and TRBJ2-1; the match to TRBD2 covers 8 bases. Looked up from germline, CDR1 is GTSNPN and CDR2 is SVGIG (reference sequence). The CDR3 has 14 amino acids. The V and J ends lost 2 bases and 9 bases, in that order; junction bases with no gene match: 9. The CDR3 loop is CAWSWPAGDVEQFF. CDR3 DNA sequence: TGTGCCTGGAGTTGGCCAGCGGGAGATGTTGAGCAGTTCTTC.

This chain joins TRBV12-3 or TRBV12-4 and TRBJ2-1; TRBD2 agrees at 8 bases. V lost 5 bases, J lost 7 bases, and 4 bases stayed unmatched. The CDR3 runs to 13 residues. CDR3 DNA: TGTGCCAGCAGTCGACGGGAGGGAAATGAGCAGTTCTTC. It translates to CASSRREGNEQFF.

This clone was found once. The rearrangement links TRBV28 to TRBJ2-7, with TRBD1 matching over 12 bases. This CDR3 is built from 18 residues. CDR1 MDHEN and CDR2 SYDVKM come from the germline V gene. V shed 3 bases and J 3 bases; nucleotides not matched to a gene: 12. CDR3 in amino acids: CASSFPQGQGASHYEQYF. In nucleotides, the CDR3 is TGTGCCAGCAGTTTTCCCCAGGGACAGGGGGCATCCCACTACGAGCAGTACTTC.

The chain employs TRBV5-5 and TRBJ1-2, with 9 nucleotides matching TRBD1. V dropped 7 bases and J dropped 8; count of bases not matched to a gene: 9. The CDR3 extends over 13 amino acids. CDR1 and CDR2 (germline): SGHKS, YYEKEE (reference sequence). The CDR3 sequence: CASGYTGGRGYTF. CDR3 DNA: TGTGCCAGCGGATATACAGGGGGCAGGGGCTACACCTTC. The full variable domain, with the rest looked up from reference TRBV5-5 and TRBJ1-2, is DAGVTQSPTHLIKTRGQQVTLRCSPISGHKSVSWYQQVLGQGPQFIFQYYEKEERGRGNFPDRFSARQFPNYSSELNVNALLLGDSALYLCASGYTGGRGYTFGSGTRLTVV.

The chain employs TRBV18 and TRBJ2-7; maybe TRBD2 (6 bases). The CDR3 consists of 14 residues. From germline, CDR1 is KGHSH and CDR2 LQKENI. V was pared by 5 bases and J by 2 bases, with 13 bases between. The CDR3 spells CASSSVGGTYEQYF. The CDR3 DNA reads TGTGCCAGCTCATCCGTCGGCGGGACCTACGAGCAGTACTTC.

The CDR3 coding sequence is TGTGCCAGCAGCCATATGAGGGGGTACCAAGAGACCCAGTACTTC. Protein product: CASSHMRGYQETQYF. The chain couples TRBV14 to TRBJ2-5, with D perhaps TRBD1 (6 bases). The V end lost 3 bases, the J end lost 0 bases, and 11 bases lay between the germline ends. Germline V gene lookup returns CDR1 SGHDN and CDR2 FVKESK. The CDR3 contains 15 residues.

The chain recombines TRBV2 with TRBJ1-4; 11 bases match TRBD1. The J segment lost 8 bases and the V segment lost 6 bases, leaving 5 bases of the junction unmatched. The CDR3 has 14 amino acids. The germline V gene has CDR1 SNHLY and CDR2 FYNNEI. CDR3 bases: TGTGCCAGCAGAGGGACAGGGGGGCGGGAAAAACTGTTTTTT. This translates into CASRGTGGREKLFF.

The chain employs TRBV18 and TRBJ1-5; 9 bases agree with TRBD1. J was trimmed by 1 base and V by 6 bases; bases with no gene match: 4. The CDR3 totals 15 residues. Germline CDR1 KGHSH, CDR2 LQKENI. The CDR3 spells CASSRDRASNQPQHF. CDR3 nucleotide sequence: TGTGCCAGCTCTCGGGACAGGGCGAGCAATCAGCCCCAGCATTTT.

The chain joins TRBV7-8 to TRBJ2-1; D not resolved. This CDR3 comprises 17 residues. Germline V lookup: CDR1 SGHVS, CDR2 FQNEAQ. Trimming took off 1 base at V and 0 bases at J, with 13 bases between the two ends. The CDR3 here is CASSLVMVPSSYNEQFF. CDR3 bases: TGTGCCAGCAGCTTAGTCATGGTGCCGAGCTCCTACAATGAGCAGTTCTTC.

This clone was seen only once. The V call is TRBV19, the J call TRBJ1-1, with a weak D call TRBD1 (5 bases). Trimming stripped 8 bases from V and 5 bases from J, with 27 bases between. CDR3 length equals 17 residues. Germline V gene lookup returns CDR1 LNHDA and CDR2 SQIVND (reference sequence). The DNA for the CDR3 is TGTGCCAGTCGAAGGGGCTGGGCAGGGAGGGTTGGTACTGAAGCTTTCTTT. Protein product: CASRRGWAGRVGTEAFF.

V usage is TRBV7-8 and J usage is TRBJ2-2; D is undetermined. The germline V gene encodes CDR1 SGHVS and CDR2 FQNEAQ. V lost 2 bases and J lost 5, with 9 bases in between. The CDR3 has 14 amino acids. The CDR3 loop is CASSLLHDTGELFF. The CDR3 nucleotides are TGTGCCAGCAGCTTATTACACGATACCGGGGAGCTGTTTTTT. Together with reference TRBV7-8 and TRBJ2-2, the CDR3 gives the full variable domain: GAGVSQSPRYKVAKRGQDVALRCDPISGHVSLFWYQQALGQGPEFLTYFQNEAQLDKSGLPSDRFFAERPEGSVSTLKIQRTQQEDSAVYLCASSLLHDTGELFFGEGSRLTVL.